This entry features one TCR beta chain sequence. These data are taken from a study of blood T cell repertoires in COVID-19. The CDR3 spans 14 residues. Germline V gene lookup returns CDR1 MNHEY and CDR2 SVGEGT. V was clipped by 5 bases and J by 4 bases; unmatched bases: 3. The data were produced by immunoSEQ multiplex PCR, yet TCRdb's version contains in-frame clones alone and is incomplete. The sample consists of under 250,000 clones, about 93% of them appearing once. The rearrangement uses TRBV6-2 or TRBV6-3 and TRBJ2-7; the match to TRBD2 covers 12 bases. This receptor was identified in a man aged 55-75 years with COVID-19, enrolled during active disease. What was sequenced was peripheral blood. The CDR3 here is CASSGLAGSYEQYF. The CDR3 coding sequence is TGTGCCAGCAGTGGACTAGCGGGAAGTTACGAGCAGTACTTC.